These 15 T cell receptor beta chains originate from one sample sequenced in a study of T cell responses to AZD1222 COVID-19 vaccine. Here immunoSEQ multiplex PCR was the method, and the copy in TCRdb shows in-frame clones only, minus some. The sample gives about 140,000 clones, about nine tenths of which show up once; 3.4% is in the top ten. Sequenced here: peripheral blood, sampled on day 0 of AZD1222 vaccination. Every receptor here comes from an adult in good health.

The J gene is TRBJ2-3, the V gene TRBV5-1, with a weak D call TRBD2 (6 bases). The CDR3 is made up of 16 amino acids. Germline V lookup: CDR1 SGHRS, CDR2 YFSETQ. V lost 4 bases and J lost 0, with 15 bases in between. The CDR3 here is CASSMIGGVSTDTQYF. The CDR3 coding sequence is TGCGCCAGCAGCATGATAGGCGGGGTCAGCACAGATACGCAGTATTTT.

The rearrangement links TRBV11-3 to TRBJ2-2; D ambiguous. The germline V gene encodes CDR1 SGHNT and CDR2 YENEEA. Trimming shortened V by 3 bases and J by 0 bases, and 14 bases separated the two germline ends. This CDR3 has 17 amino acids. The CDR3 region is CASSLGTWFSNTGELFF. The CDR3 DNA is TGTGCCAGCAGCTTGGGCACGTGGTTCTCGAACACCGGGGAGCTGTTTTTT.

The V and J genes are TRBV5-6 and TRBJ2-1; TRBD1 agrees at 9 bases. Germline V gives CDR1 SGHDT, CDR2 YYEEEE. V was clipped by 3 bases and J by 1 base; unmatched bases: 2. This CDR3 is 15 amino acids long. CDR3 amino acids: CASSSGQGSYNEQFF. The CDR3 region has the DNA TGTGCCAGCAGCTCCGGACAGGGGTCCTACAATGAGCAGTTCTTC.

This chain links TRBV27 with TRBJ1-3, with D possibly TRBD1 on 5 matching bases. Germline lookup yields CDR1 MNHEY and CDR2 SMNVEV (reference sequence). The CDR3 consists of 18 residues. The V and J ends lost 8 bases and 0 bases respectively, with 23 bases between them. This chain's CDR3 is CASPLATDNLSSGNTIYF. DNA of the CDR3: TGTGCCAGCCCTTTAGCGACAGATAACCTGAGCTCTGGAAACACCATATATTTT.

The chain couples TRBV7-6 to TRBJ1-6; D is uncertain. There are 14 residues in the CDR3. Trimming took off 1 base at V and 7 bases at J, with 8 bases between the two ends. Germline CDR1 and CDR2: SGHVS and FNYEAQ. CDR3 nucleotide sequence: TGTGCCAGCAGCTTAGATGTCAGGAATTCACCCCTCCACTTT. Translating gives CASSLDVRNSPLHF.

The rearrangement links TRBV21-1 to TRBJ1-1; TRBD1, the table's D call, was not compared with the DNA. TRBV21-1 is assigned pseudogene status. This CDR3 has 18 residues. This chain's CDR3 is CASILGPGTGGTDTEAFF. The CDR3 DNA sequence: TGTGCCAGCATCCTGGGCCCCGGGACAGGGGGCACGGACACTGAAGCTTTCTTT.

The chain is built from TRBV30 and TRBJ1-1; 7 nucleotides agree with TRBD1. The CDR3 is 17 amino acids. V gave up 5 bases and J gave up 2 bases; unmatched junction bases: 17. Looked up from germline, CDR1 is GTSNPN and CDR2 is SVGIG (reference sequence). In DNA form, the CDR3 reads TGTGCCTGGCGTCAACGAGCTAGGGACAGACTAAACACTGAAGCTTTCTTT. Translation gives CAWRQRARDRLNTEAFF.

This clone was detected only once. The chain joins TRBV5-1 to TRBJ1-2; D remains ambiguous. The germline CDR1 and CDR2 sequences are SGHRS and YFSETQ. This CDR3 region has 16 residues. The V end lost 3 bases, the J end lost 8 bases, and 23 bases lay between the germline ends. The CDR3 sequence: CASSSESAPYGRGYTF. The CDR3, as DNA: TGCGCCAGCAGCTCCGAGTCGGCACCTTACGGAAGAGGCTACACCTTC.

This chain uses TRBV7-9 with TRBJ1-2; 7 positions agree with TRBD1. The germline CDR1 and CDR2 sequences are SEHNR and FQNEAQ (reference sequence). With V trimmed by 5 bases and J by 2 bases, 8 bases remained unmatched. This CDR3 spans 15 amino acids. This chain's CDR3 is CASSLEQGLNYGYTF. The CDR3 DNA follows: TGTGCCAGCAGCCTCGAACAGGGGCTCAACTATGGCTACACCTTC.

The chain is built from TRBV5-1 and TRBJ1-1; a possible D gene is TRBD1 (6 bases). This CDR3 region has 12 residues. Trimming removed 7 bases from V and 6 bases from J, with 13 bases in between. Germline V lookup: CDR1 SGHRS, CDR2 YFSETQ. The CDR3, as DNA: TGCGCCAGCCGCCCCGGGGGCGCTGAAGCTTTCTTT. Its translation: CASRPGGAEAFF.

The CDR3 reads CASSLVGRTHTEAFF. As DNA, the CDR3 is TGTGCCAGCAGCTTAGTCGGGAGGACCCACACTGAAGCTTTCTTT. The gene calls are TRBV7-9 and TRBJ1-1; D gene unclear. Germline lookup yields CDR1 SEHNR and CDR2 FQNEAQ (reference sequence). The CDR3 covers 15 residues. The germline V and J ends were trimmed by 1 base and 3 bases, with 12 bases remaining between them.

Only one count was recorded for this clone. The chain links TRBV30 to TRBJ2-7; maybe TRBD2 (5 bases). V was shortened by 4 bases and J by 6 bases, with 13 bases between the two germline ends. The V gene's germline CDR1 is GTSNPN and CDR2 SVGIG (reference sequence). CDR3 size: 12 residues. CDR3 sequence reads: CAWTRRGREQYF. In DNA, the CDR3 is TGTGCCTGGACTCGTCGGGGTCGCGAGCAGTACTTC.

The chain joins TRBV10-3 to TRBJ1-1, with D perhaps TRBD1 (5 bases). Germline V gives CDR1 ENHRY, CDR2 SYGVKD. The CDR3 is 14 residues long. Trimming took 4 bases from V and 7 from J, leaving 16 bases between them. This CDR3 is CAISGGTDTLEAFF. The CDR3 region has the DNA TGTGCCATCAGTGGGGGGACGGACACCCTTGAAGCTTTCTTT.

V usage is TRBV29-1 and J usage is TRBJ1-2, with D unresolved. The CDR3 has 14 amino acids. Trimming took off 3 bases at V and 2 bases at J, with 13 bases between the two ends. The germline V gene encodes CDR1 SQVTM and CDR2 ANQGSEA. DNA for the CDR3: TGCAGCGTTGACCCGTGGACGGGGAACTATGGCTACACCTTC. Protein product: CSVDPWTGNYGYTF.

The chain couples TRBV7-9 to TRBJ2-7, with D perhaps matching TRBD1 or TRBD2 (5 bases each). V shed 3 bases and J shed 0 bases, with 6 bases lying between them. CDR3 length: 13 amino acids. Looked up from germline, CDR1 is SEHNR and CDR2 is FQNEAQ (reference sequence). CDR3 residues: CASSLGVSYEQYF. As DNA, the CDR3 is TGTGCCAGCAGCTTGGGGGTCTCCTACGAGCAGTACTTC.